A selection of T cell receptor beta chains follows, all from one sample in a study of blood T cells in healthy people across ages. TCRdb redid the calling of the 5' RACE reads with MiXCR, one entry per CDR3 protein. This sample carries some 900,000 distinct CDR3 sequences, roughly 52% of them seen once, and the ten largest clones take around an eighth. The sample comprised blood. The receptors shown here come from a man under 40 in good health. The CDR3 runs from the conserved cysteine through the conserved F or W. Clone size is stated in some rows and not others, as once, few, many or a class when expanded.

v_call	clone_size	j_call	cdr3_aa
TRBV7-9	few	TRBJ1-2	CASSPRTDGYTF
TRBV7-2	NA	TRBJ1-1	CASSLARQGGTEAFF
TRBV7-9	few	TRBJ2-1	CASSVRQGNEQFF
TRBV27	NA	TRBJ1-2	CASRPWGGDYGYTF
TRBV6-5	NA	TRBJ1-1	CASSPNRNTEAFF
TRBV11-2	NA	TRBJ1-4	CASSFNTGSSRGEKLFF
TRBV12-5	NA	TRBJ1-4	CASGWTGTAANEKLFF
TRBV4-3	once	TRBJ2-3	CASSQRTGDTQYF
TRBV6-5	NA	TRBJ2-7	CASSPTGSPPYEQYF
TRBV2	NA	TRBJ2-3	CASRVGTGTPDTQYF
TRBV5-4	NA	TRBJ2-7	CASSLRGEAYEQYF
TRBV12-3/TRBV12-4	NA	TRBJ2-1	CASSLTQGVIYNEQFF
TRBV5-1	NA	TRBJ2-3	CASSPRELATSTDTQYF
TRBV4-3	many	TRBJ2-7	CASSQDITGGTYEQYF
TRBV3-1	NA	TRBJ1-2	CASSQVSGRGYTF
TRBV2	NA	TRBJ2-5	CASIYRLQYQETQYF
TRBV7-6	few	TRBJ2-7	CASSLGARYEQYF
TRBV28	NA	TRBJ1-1	CASSIGGQGGTEAFF
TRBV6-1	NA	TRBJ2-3	CASRRRGSTDTQYF
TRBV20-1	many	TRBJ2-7	CSARELTTAHSYEQYF
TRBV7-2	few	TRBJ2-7	CASSPVGTSGGEQYF
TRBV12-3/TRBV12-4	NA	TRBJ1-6	CASSLASGHNSPLHF
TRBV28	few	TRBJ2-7	CASSGRTGVLTQQYF
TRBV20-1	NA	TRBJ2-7	CSARDTTGVTSYEQYF
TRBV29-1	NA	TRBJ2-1	CSVGGGRDNEQFF
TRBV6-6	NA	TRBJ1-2	CASSYSLDRGGGYTF
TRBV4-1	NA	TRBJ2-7	CASTPGGERGSYEQYF
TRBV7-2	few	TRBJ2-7	CASSLKPGLSYEQYF
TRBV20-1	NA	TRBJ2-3	CSKVEATDTQYF
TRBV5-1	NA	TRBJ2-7	CASSWGTTRYEQYF
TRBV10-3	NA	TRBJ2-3	CAAQQGPNTPTDTQYF
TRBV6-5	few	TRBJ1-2	CASSPGAPSLAYGYTF
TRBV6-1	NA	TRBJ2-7	CASSEGRTGGNEQYF
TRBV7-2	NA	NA	CASSLEPYPPSYEQYF
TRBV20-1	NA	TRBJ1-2	CSAQARTDYGYTF
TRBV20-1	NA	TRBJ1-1	CSARDPRVITEAFF
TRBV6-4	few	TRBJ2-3	CARSDSSSGASDTQYF
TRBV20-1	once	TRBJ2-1	CSARGTSGLDEQFF
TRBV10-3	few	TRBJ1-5	CAISAGTEGQPQHF
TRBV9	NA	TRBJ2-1	CASSVANNEQFF
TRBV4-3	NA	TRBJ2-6	CASSPQERGGGANVLTF
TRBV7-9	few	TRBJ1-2	CASSPEGVYTF
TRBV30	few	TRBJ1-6	CAWNEQLLTAQNSPLHF
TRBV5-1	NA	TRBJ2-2	CASSSVLGNTGELFF
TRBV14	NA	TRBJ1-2	CASSHPTPGTGEYGYTF
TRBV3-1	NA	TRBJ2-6	CASSLDATGANVLTF
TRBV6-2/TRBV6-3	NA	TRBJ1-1	CASRRTVNTEAFF
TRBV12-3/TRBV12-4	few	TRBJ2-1	CASSWASGGYPSSNEQFF
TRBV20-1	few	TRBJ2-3	CSARTRRGFTDTQYF
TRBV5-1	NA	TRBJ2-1	CASSFTGTNSYNEQFF
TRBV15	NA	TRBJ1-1	CATSWGRTEAFF
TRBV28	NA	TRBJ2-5	CASSLSGESETQYF
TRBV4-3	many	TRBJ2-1	CASSQDPLRGSYNEQFF
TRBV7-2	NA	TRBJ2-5	CASSLGGASYNEQYF
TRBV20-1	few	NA	CSARRYTEQYF
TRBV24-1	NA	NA	CATSGGGWERETQYF
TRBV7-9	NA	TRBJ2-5	CASSYPPGQIQETQYF
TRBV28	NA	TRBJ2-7	CASSLGAGGYKQYF
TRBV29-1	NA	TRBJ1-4	CSVTQGNEKLFF
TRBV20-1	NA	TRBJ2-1	CSASQGTIVHNEQFF